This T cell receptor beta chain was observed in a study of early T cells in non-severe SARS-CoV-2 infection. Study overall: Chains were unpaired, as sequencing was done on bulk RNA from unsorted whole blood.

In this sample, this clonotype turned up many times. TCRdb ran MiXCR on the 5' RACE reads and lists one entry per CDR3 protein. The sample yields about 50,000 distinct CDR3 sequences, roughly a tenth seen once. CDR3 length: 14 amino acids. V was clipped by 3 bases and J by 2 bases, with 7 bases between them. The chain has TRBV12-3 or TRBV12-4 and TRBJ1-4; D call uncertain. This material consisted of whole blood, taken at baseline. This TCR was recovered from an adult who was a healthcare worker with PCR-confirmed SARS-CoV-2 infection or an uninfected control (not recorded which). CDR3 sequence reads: CASSFSSTNEKLFF. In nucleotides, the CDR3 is TGTGCCAGCAGTTTCAGCTCGACTAATGAAAAACTGTTTTTT.